A single sample gave rise to the 23 T cell receptor beta chains below, sequenced in a study of naive and memory T cell subsets. An equimolar mix of two oligonucleotides served as the beta constant-region primer for TRBC1 and TRBC2. Nested alpha and beta constant-region primers with the SP2 primer drove four PCR rounds on ligated cDNA. Using its own MiXCR run on the UMI-ligation and nested PCR reads, TCRdb lists one record per CDR3 protein. The repertoire holds tens of thousands of distinct CDR3 sequences, with over 8.5% as singletons. The sequenced sample was naive CD8+ T cells from blood. Receptor source: a human donor in good health.

In this sample, this clonotype turned up a few times. Written as DNA, the CDR3 is TGTGCCAGCAGCGCGGAGCCGGGGTCGATAGATACGCAGTATTTT. It is translated as CASSAEPGSIDTQYF. The V gene is TRBV9, the J gene TRBJ2-3, with D tentatively TRBD2 (5 bases). The CDR3 is made up of 15 amino acids. Trimming took 3 bases from V and 5 from J, leaving 16 bases between them. CDR1 SGDLS and CDR2 YYNGEE come from the germline V gene.

This clonotype was seen repeatedly, ten times or more. The rearrangement links TRBV15 to TRBJ2-1; 9 bases line up with TRBD1. V gave up 2 bases and J gave up 5 bases; unmatched junction bases: 7. CDR3 size: 16 residues. Germline V gives CDR1 LNHNV, CDR2 YYDKDF (reference sequence). CDR3 coding DNA: TGTGCCACCAGCAGACCCCGGACAGGGGCGAACAATGAGCAGTTCTTC. Protein product: CATSRPRTGANNEQFF.

The V gene is TRBV15, the J gene TRBJ2-7, with D possibly being TRBD1 (5 bases). The CDR3 is 13 residues long. Germline V gene data show CDR1 as LNHNV and CDR2 as YYDKDF (reference sequence). V gave up 6 bases and J gave up 6 bases, with 15 bases separating them. As DNA, the CDR3 is TGTGCCACCAGAACAGGCCCTTCTCTCGAGCAGTACTTC. It encodes CATRTGPSLEQYF.

The chain joins TRBV9 to TRBJ1-5, with 7 bases matching TRBD1. Germline-derived CDR1 and CDR2 are SGDLS and YYNGEE. The CDR3 runs to 14 residues. V gave up 0 bases and J gave up 9 bases; unmatched junction bases: 6. CDR3 sequence (DNA): TGTGCCAGCAGCGTAGAACAGGGGAGCGGGCCCCAGCATTTT. Protein: CASSVEQGSGPQHF.

The chain uses TRBV20-1 and TRBJ2-3, with 9 bases fitting TRBD2. The CDR3 consists of 14 residues. Germline CDR1 reads DFQATT; CDR2 reads SNEGSKA (reference sequence). V lost 4 bases, J lost 2 bases, and 4 bases stayed unmatched. CDR3 sequence reads: CSATLAGTTDTQYF. The CDR3 bases are TGCAGTGCTACCCTAGCGGGAACCACAGATACGCAGTATTTT.

V usage is TRBV12-3 or TRBV12-4 and J usage is TRBJ1-5, with unresolved D. The V end was cut by 5 bases, the J end by 3 bases, with 14 bases between. This CDR3 contains 15 residues. The CDR3 nucleotides read TGTGCCAGCAGTCCCAACAGAGACCCCAATCAGCCCCAGCATTTT. Amino acid sequence: CASSPNRDPNQPQHF.

This clonotype has a handful of counts. The chain couples TRBV5-5 to TRBJ2-6; D gene ambiguous. The CDR3 extends over 14 amino acids. Between the trimmed V and J ends, which lost 4 bases and 2 bases, there was a span of 7 bases. Germline V CDR1 and CDR2: SGHKS, YYEKEE (reference sequence). The CDR3 DNA reads TGTGCCAGCAGCCCCCCTGCTGGGGCCAACGTCCTGACTTTC. Its translation is CASSPPAGANVLTF.

This clonotype was seen a few times. This chain uses TRBV13 with TRBJ2-7, with 13 bases that match TRBD2. Germline V gives CDR1 PRHDT, CDR2 FYEKMQ (reference sequence). The V and J ends lost 2 bases and 1 base, in that order; junction bases with no gene match: 2. The CDR3 is 16 amino acids. The chain's CDR3 is CASSLRLAGGSYEQYF. Written as DNA, the CDR3 is TGTGCCAGCAGCTTAAGACTAGCGGGGGGTTCCTACGAGCAGTACTTC.

This clonotype was seen at least ten times. Written as DNA, the CDR3 is TGTGCCTGGAGTGACGGGGACAGGAGTGCACATGGCTACACCTTC. Translation: CAWSDGDRSAHGYTF. The genes are TRBV30 and TRBJ1-2; 8 bases line up with TRBD1. Germline CDR1 and CDR2: GTSNPN and SVGIG (reference sequence). V was clipped by 1 base and J by 6 bases; unmatched bases: 10. The CDR3 sequence is 15 residues long.

There are many counts of this clonotype. J is TRBJ1-1 and V is TRBV10-3; no reliable D call. From germline, CDR1 is ENHRY and CDR2 SYGVKD. This CDR3 spans 12 amino acids. Trimming shortened V by 10 bases and J by 5 bases, and 14 bases separated the two germline ends. The chain's CDR3 is CASRVGSTEAFF. The CDR3 nucleotides read TGTGCCAGCCGAGTGGGATCAACTGAAGCTTTCTTT.

This chain uses TRBV5-5 with TRBJ2-7; 11 nucleotides line up with TRBD2. Germline CDR1 SGHKS, CDR2 YYEKEE (reference sequence). The CDR3 extends over 16 amino acids. The V gene end was trimmed by 4 bases and the J gene end by 6 bases; junction bases not matched to a gene: 12. The DNA of the CDR3 is TGTGCCAGCAGCACGGGACTAGCGGACCCCGTCCTCGAGCAGTACTTC. The encoded protein is CASSTGLADPVLEQYF.

This clonotype occurred a few times. The chain recombines TRBV29-1 with TRBJ1-1, with a tentative D call TRBD1 (6 bases). This CDR3 comprises 15 residues. The germline CDR1 and CDR2 sequences are SQVTM and ANQGSEA. The V gene lost 1 base and the J gene lost 0 bases, with 12 bases spanning the gap. The CDR3 here is CSVEGGRGLNTEAFF. For the CDR3, the DNA is TGCAGCGTTGAAGGCGGACGGGGGCTGAACACTGAAGCTTTCTTT.

This clonotype was recorded at least ten times. The V call is TRBV5-6, the J call TRBJ1-5; 8 positions agree with TRBD1. The CDR3 has 15 residues. Losses at the gene ends were 3 bases for V and 7 bases for J; bases not matched to a gene: 9. The germline gives CDR1 SGHDT, CDR2 YYEEEE. The CDR3 loop reads CASSSRTGMDQPQHF. The CDR3 nucleotides read TGTGCCAGCAGCTCCCGGACAGGGATGGACCAGCCCCAGCATTTT.

This clonotype was counted only a few times. This chain connects TRBV5-6 to TRBJ2-5, with D uncertain. The V gene lost 3 bases and the J gene lost 2 bases, with 5 bases spanning the gap. The CDR3 has 12 amino acids. The germline V gene has CDR1 SGHDT and CDR2 YYEEEE. The CDR3 here is CASSSTQETQYF. CDR3 DNA: TGTGCCAGCAGCTCAACACAAGAGACCCAGTACTTC.

This clonotype was seen at least ten times. The chain joins TRBV4-2 to TRBJ2-1; D is tentatively TRBD1 or TRBD2 (5 bases each). Germline V gene lookup returns CDR1 LGHNA and CDR2 YNFKEQ. V lost 3 bases, J lost 8 bases, and 11 bases lay in between. CDR3 size: 13 residues. Here the CDR3 reads CASSQWDADEQFF. The CDR3 bases are TGTGCCAGCAGCCAGTGGGACGCGGATGAGCAGTTCTTC.

This clonotype was observed at least ten times. V is TRBV9 and J is TRBJ2-7; D is possibly TRBD2 (5 bases). CDR3 length: 12 residues. Germline V gene lookup returns CDR1 SGDLS and CDR2 YYNGEE. Between the trimmed V and J ends, which lost 0 bases and 6 bases, there was a span of 7 bases. This chain's CDR3 is CASSVGEGEQYF. In DNA form, the CDR3 reads TGTGCCAGCAGCGTAGGTGAGGGCGAGCAGTACTTC. Full variable domain (rest looked up from reference TRBV9 and TRBJ2-7): DSGVTQTPKHLITATGQRVTLRCSPRSGDLSVYWYQQSLDQGLQFLIQYYNGEERAKGNILERFSAQQFPDLHSELNLSSLELGDSALYFCASSVGEGEQYFGPGTRLTVT.

This clonotype was detected many times. V usage is TRBV20-1 and J usage is TRBJ1-3, with TRBD1 matching 10 bases. CDR3 size: 15 residues. With 1 base clipped from V and 4 bases from J, the junction kept 4 bases outside the gene matches. The germline CDR1 and CDR2 sequences are DFQATT and SNEGSKA (reference sequence). In DNA, the CDR3 is TGCAGTGCTAGAGGACAGGGGGCAGGAGGAAACACCATATATTTT. This gives the protein CSARGQGAGGNTIYF.

There are a few counts of this clonotype. The chain combines TRBV4-3 with TRBJ2-7; TRBD1 is a possible D gene (5 bases). Trimming cost V 0 bases and J 3 bases, with 9 bases left between them. The germline CDR1 and CDR2 sequences are LGHNA and YSLEER. The CDR3 is 14 residues long. The DNA of the CDR3 is TGCGCCAGCAGCCAAGACAGACAGAACTACGAGCAGTACTTC. This gives the protein CASSQDRQNYEQYF.

This clonotype has just a few counts. The V gene is TRBV6-6, the J gene TRBJ2-1; no reliable D call. CDR3 length equals 12 residues. In germline, CDR1 is MNHNY, CDR2 SVGAGI (reference sequence). V lost 7 bases and J lost 4, with 8 bases in between. CDR3 protein: CASTTRYNEQFF. CDR3 nucleotide sequence: TGTGCCAGCACCACCCGATACAATGAGCAGTTCTTC.

The chain is built from TRBV10-1 and TRBJ2-7; 7 bases are a match to TRBD2. The germline CDR1 and CDR2 sequences are WNHNN and SYGVQD (reference sequence). The junction had 4 bases not matched to a gene; V was cut back by 3 bases and J by 2 bases. CDR3 length: 14 residues. The CDR3 sequence is CASSDAGETYEQYF. The CDR3 DNA reads as TGCGCCAGCAGTGATGCGGGAGAGACCTACGAGCAGTACTTC.

The genes are TRBV10-3 and TRBJ2-2, with D unresolved. Trimming pared 4 bases from V and 5 bases from J, leaving 8 bases between. Germline loops: CDR1 ENHRY, CDR2 SYGVKD. The CDR3 contains 13 residues. CDR3 bases: TGTGCCATCAGTGTGAAGGGAACCGGGGAGCTGTTTTTT. This encodes CAISVKGTGELFF.

This chain connects TRBV27 to TRBJ2-7; the D is unclear. The CDR3 is made up of 14 amino acids. Germline lookup yields CDR1 MNHEY and CDR2 SMNVEV (reference sequence). V lost 7 bases and J 1 base, leaving 14 bases between the germline ends. CDR3 sequence (DNA): TGTGCCAGCAAACTTGCAGTGGGGTCCTACGAGCAGTACTTC. Its translation: CASKLAVGSYEQYF.

This chain connects TRBV29-1 to TRBJ2-1; TRBD2 is a possible D gene (5 bases). This CDR3 is built from 13 residues. Germline CDR1 and CDR2: SQVTM and ANQGSEA. V dropped 4 bases and J dropped 7 bases, with 14 bases sitting between them. The CDR3 sequence is CSVGLDLKNEQFF. For the CDR3, the DNA is TGCAGCGTTGGCCTGGACTTGAAGAATGAGCAGTTCTTC.